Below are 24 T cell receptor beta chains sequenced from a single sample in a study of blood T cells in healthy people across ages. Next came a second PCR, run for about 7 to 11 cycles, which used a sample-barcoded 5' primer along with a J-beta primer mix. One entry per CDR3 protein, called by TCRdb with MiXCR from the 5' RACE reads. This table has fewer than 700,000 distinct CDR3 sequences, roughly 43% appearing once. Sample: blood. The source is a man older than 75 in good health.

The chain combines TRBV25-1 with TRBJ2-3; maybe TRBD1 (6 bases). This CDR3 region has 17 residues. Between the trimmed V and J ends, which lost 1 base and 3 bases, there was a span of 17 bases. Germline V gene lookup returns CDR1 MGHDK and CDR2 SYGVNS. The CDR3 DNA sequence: TGTGCCAGCAGTGAATTCCAGGGGCAGGGCGAGACAGATACGCAGTATTTT. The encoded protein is CASSEFQGQGETDTQYF.

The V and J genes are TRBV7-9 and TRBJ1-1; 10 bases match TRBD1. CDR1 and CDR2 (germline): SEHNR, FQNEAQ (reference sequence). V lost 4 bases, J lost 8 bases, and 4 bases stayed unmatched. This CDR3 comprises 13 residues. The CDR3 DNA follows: TGTGCCAGCAGCTCCGGACAGGGGGGAGAAGCTTTCTTT. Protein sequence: CASSSGQGGEAFF. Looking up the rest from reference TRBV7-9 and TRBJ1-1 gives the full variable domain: DTGVSQNPRHKITKRGQNVTFRCDPISEHNRLYWYRQTLGQGPEFLTYFQNEAQLEKSRLLSDRFSAERPKGSFSTLEIQRTEQGDSAMYLCASSSGQGGEAFFGQGTRLTVV.

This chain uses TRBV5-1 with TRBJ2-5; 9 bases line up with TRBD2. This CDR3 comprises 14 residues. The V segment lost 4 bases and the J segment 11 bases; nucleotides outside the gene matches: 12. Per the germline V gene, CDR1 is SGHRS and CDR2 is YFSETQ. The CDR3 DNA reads TGCGCCAGCAGCCCCGTTTCGGCTAGCGGGGAGCAGTACTTC. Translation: CASSPVSASGEQYF.

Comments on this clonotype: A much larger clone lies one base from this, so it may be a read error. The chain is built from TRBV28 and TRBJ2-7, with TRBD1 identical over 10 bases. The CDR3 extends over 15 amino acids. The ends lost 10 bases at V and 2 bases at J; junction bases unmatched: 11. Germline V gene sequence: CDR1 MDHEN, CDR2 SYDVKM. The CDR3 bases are TGTGCCAACCGCCTCCGGACAGGGGGAACCTACGAGCAGTACTTC. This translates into CANRLRTGGTYEQYF.

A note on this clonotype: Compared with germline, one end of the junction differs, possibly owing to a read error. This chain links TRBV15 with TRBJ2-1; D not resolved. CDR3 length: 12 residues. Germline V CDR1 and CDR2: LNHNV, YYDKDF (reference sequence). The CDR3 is CATSGDQSEQFF. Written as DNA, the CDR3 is TGTGCCACCAGCGGAGATCAAAGTGAGCAGTTCTTC.

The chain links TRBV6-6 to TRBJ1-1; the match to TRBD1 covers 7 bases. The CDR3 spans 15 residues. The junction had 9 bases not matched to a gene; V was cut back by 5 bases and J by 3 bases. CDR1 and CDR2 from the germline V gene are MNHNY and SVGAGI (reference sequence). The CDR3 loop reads CASSPTTGWDTEAFF. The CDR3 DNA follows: TGTGCCAGCAGTCCTACGACAGGGTGGGACACTGAAGCTTTCTTT.

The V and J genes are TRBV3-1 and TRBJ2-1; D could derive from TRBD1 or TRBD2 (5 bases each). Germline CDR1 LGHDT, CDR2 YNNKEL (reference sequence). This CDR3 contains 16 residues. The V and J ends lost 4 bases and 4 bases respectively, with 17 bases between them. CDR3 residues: CASSPQERGIYNEQFF. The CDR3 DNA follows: TGTGCCAGCAGCCCTCAGGAGAGGGGCATATACAATGAGCAGTTCTTC.

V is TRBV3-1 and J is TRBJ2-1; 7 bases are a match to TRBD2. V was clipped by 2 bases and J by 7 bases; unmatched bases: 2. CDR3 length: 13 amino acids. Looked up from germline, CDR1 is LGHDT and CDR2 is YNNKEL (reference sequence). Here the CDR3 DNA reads TGTGCCAGCAGCCAAAGCGGGATAAATGAGCAGTTCTTC. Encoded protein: CASSQSGINEQFF.

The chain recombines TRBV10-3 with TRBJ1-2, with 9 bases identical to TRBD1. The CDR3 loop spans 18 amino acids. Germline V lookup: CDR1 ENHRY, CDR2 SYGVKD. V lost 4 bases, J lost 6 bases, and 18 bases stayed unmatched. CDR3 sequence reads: CAISGIPFPDRGSDGYTF. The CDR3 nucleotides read TGTGCCATCAGTGGAATCCCGTTCCCGGACAGGGGATCGGATGGCTACACCTTC.

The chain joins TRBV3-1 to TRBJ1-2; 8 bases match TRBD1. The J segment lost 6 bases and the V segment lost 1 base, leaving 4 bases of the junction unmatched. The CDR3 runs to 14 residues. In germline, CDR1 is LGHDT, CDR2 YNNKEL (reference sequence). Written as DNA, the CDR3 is TGTGCCAGCAGCCAAGGGACAGGGACCAATGGCTACACCTTC. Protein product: CASSQGTGTNGYTF.

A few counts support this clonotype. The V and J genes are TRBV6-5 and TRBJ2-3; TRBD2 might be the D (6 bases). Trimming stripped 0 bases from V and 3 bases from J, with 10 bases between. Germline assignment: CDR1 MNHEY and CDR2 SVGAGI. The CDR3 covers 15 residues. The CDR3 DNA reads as TGTGCCAGCAGTTACTCAGGGAGGAAAACAGATACGCAGTATTTT. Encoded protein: CASSYSGRKTDTQYF.

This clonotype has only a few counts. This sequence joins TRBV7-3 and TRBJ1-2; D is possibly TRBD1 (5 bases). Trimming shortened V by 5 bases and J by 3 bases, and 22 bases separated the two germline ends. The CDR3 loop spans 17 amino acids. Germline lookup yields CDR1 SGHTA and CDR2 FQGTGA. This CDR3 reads CASSPQGREVGDYGYTF. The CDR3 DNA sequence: TGTGCCAGCAGCCCCCAGGGAAGGGAGGTCGGAGACTATGGCTACACCTTC.

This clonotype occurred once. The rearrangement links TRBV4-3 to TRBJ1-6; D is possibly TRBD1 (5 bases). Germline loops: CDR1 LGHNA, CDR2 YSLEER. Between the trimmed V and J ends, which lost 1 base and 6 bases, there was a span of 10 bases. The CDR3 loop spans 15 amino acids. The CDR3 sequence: CASSQVLGPNSPLHF. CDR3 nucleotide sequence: TGCGCCAGCAGCCAAGTTTTGGGGCCTAATTCACCCCTCCACTTT.

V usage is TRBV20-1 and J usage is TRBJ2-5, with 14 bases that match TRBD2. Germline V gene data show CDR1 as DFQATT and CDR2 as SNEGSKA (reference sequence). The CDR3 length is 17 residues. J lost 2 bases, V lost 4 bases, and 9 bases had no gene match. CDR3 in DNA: TGCAGTGCTACGCGACTAGCGGGGGGGTCCCTACAAGAGACCCAGTACTTC. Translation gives CSATRLAGGSLQETQYF.

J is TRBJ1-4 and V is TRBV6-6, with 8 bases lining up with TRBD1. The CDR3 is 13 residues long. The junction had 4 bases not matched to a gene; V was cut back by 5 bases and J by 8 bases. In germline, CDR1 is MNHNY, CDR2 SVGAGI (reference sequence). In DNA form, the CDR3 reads TGTGCCAGCAGTGACAGGGGCGGAGAAAAACTGTTTTTT. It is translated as CASSDRGGEKLFF.

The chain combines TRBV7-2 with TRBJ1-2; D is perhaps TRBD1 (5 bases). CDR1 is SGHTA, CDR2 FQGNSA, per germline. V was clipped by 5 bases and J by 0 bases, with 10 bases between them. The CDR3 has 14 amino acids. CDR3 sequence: CASSTGLANYGYTF. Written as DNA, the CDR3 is TGTGCCAGCAGCACAGGCTTAGCTAACTATGGCTACACCTTC.

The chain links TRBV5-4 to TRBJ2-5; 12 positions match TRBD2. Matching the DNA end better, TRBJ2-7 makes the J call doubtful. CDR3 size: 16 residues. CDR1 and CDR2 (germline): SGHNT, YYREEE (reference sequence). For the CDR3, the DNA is TGTGCCAGCAGCTCGCAGACTAGCGGGAGTGTGTACGAGCAGTACTTC. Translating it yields CASSSQTSGSVYEQYF.

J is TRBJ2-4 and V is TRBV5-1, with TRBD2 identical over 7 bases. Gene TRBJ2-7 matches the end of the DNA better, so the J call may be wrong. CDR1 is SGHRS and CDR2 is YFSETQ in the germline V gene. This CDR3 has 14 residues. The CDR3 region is CASSSHREADEQYF. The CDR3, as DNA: TGCGCCAGCAGCTCCCACCGGGAGGCCGACGAGCAGTACTTC.

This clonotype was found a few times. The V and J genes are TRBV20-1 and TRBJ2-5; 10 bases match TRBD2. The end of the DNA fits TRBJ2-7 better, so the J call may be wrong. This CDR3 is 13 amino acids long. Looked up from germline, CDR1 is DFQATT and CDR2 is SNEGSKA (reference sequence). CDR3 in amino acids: CSATGTSVDEQYF. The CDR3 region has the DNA TGCAGTGCTACCGGGACTAGCGTCGACGAGCAGTACTTC.

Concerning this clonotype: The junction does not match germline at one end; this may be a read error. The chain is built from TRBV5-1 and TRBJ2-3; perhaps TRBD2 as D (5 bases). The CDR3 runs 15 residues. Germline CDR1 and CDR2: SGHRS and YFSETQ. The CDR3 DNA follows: TGCGCCAGCGGCTTGCGAGGGCAGAGCACAGATACGCAGTATTTT. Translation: CASGLRGQSTDTQYF.

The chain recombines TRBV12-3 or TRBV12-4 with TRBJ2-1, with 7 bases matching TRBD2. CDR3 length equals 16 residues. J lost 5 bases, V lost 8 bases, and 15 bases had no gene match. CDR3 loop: CASGDWELAADNEQFF. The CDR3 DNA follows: TGTGCCAGCGGAGACTGGGAGCTAGCGGCCGACAATGAGCAGTTCTTC.

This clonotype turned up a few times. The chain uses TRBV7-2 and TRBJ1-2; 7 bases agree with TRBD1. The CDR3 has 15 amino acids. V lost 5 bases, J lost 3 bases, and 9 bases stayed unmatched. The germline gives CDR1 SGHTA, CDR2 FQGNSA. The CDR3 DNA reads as TGTGCCAGCAGCAGCCGGGACAGCCTTTACTATGGCTACACCTTC. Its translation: CASSSRDSLYYGYTF.

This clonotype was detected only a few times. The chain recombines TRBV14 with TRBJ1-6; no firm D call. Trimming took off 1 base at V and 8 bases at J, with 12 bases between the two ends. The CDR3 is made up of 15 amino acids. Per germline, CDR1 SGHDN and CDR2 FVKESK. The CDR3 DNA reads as TGTGCCAGCAGCCAAGCGTTCGGCAGAGATTCACCCCTCCACTTT. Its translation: CASSQAFGRDSPLHF.

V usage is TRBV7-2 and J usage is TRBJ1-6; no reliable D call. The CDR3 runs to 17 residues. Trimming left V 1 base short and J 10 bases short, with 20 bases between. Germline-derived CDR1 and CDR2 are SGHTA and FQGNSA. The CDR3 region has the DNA TGTGCCAGCAGCTTAGGGGTTGGGCAGCGAGGTTGGTCACCCCTCCACTTT. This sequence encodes CASSLGVGQRGWSPLHF.